Described below is a single T cell receptor beta chain sequence and its context. Its antigen remains unidentified. Clones were sequenced by immunoSEQ multiplex PCR, and TCRdb holds only the in-frame ones, with some missing. The sample yields approximately 70,000 clones, more than 75% seen once. With autoimmune disease history or systemic immunosuppression, patients were excluded. This sample was taken from a study of OX40 agonist ivuxolimab in advanced cancers. Findings and caveats of the study: In general, CD8+ T cells held more expanded clones than CD4+ did, on average. The CD4+ and CD8+ T cells in the blood had expanded clonally by week 6 at 0.1 to 3.0 mg/kg.

Germline CDR1 and CDR2: SGDLS and YYNGEE. Trimming removed 3 bases at V and 0 bases at J, with 15 bases between. The CDR3 consists of 16 residues. The receptor was derived from an adult with an advanced solid tumor such as melanoma, head and neck, liver or kidney cancer. V and J are TRBV9 and TRBJ1-1, with a weak D call TRBD1 (6 bases). Sample: CD4+ or CD8+ T cells sorted from blood, taken in a trial of the OX40 agonist ivuxolimab. CDR3 in amino acids: CASSAHDRTLNTEAFF. The CDR3 DNA is TGTGCCAGCAGCGCCCACGACAGGACCTTGAACACTGAAGCTTTCTTT.